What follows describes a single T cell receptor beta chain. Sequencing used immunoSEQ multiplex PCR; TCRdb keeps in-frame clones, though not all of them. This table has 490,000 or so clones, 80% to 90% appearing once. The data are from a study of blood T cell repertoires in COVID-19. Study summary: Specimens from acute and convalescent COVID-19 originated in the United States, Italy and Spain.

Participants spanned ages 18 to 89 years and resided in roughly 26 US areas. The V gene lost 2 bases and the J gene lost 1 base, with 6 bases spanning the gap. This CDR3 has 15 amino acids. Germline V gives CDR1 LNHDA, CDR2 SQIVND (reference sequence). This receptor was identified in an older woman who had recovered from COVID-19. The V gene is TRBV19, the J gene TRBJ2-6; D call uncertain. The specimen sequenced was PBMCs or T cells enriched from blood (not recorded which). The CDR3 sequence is CASSILTSGANVLTF. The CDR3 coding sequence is TGTGCCAGTAGTATACTCACATCTGGGGCCAACGTCCTGACTTTC.